The 21 T cell receptor beta chains given below trace back to one sample, sequenced in a study of CXCR3-negative and CXCR3-positive naive CD8 T cells. TRB cDNA libraries were made by UMI-labeled 5' RACE. No DNA is given; TCRdb re-called the 5' RACE reads and lists each CDR3 protein once. Its table lists around 92,000 distinct CDR3 sequences. Sequencing was done on a sample of naive CXCR3- CD8+ T cells from blood. This sample's subset: CD45RO-CCR7+CD27+CD95- naive CD8+ T cells lacking CXCR3 (TNR3-). The receptors come from a human donor in good health. Some clones in this sample may be carry-over from other donors' samples.

The chain has TRBV10-3 and TRBJ2-7; the TCRdb D gene call, TRBD2, has no DNA to confirm it. There are 14 residues in the CDR3. Germline loops: CDR1 ENHRY, CDR2 SYGVKD. CDR3 sequence reads: CAIMSPDRNYEQYF.

The chain links TRBV29-1 to TRBJ2-7; TCRdb's D call of TRBD1 is untestable without DNA. CDR3 length equals 12 residues. Germline CDR1 SQVTM, CDR2 ANQGSEA. This chain's CDR3 is CSVEEGLNEQYF.

The J gene is TRBJ2-2, the V gene TRBV25-1. Germline CDR1 is MGHDK and CDR2 is SYGVNS. This CDR3 has 11 residues. The CDR3 sequence: CASSGAGELFF.

The chain joins TRBV29-1 to TRBJ1-1; TCRdb returns TRBD1, unconfirmable since there is no DNA. The CDR3 totals 14 residues. The V gene's germline CDR1 is SQVTM and CDR2 ANQGSEA. The CDR3: CSFRTGDMNTEAFF.

The chain's CDR3 is CASSLWGPSGMGSYNEQFF. The chain employs TRBV5-1 and TRBJ2-1; TCRdb's D call of TRBD2 is untestable without DNA. This CDR3 is built from 19 residues. Germline lookup yields CDR1 SGHRS and CDR2 YFSETQ.

V and J are TRBV12-3 or TRBV12-4 and TRBJ2-2. This CDR3 has 13 residues. The CDR3: CASSLRSTGELFF.

The chain couples TRBV14 to TRBJ1-2. CDR1 is SGHDN, CDR2 FVKESK, per germline. The CDR3 runs to 18 residues. CDR3 sequence: CASSQDFNSKISNYGYTF.

V gene TRBV6-5 combines with J gene TRBJ2-3; checking the TCRdb D call of TRBD2 is not possible without DNA. Germline V gene data show CDR1 as MNHEY and CDR2 as SVGAGI. This CDR3 region has 16 residues. CDR3 protein: CASSYSGGTSTDTQYF.

The chain joins TRBV29-1 to TRBJ2-1. CDR1 and CDR2 (germline): SQVTM, ANQGSEA. This CDR3 has 16 residues. CDR3 region: CSVEEGSTSSYNEQFF.

V is TRBV7-9 and J is TRBJ2-7; TCRdb outputs TRBD1, but without DNA this stays unchecked. The CDR3 loop spans 15 amino acids. Germline V gene sequence: CDR1 SEHNR, CDR2 FQNEAQ (reference sequence). The CDR3 sequence is CASSLGTGPSYEQYF.

The rearrangement uses TRBV29-1 and TRBJ1-4; the TRBD1 assignment by TCRdb is unverifiable without DNA. The CDR3 is 12 amino acids. Germline values: CDR1 SQVTM, CDR2 ANQGSEA. CDR3 protein: CSVPGGDEKLFF.

The V and J genes are TRBV28 and TRBJ1-5; the D gene TCRdb calls, TRBD1, cannot be checked with no DNA. This CDR3 is built from 15 residues. The V gene's germline CDR1 is MDHEN and CDR2 SYDVKM. CDR3 loop: CASSVDREINQPQHF.

This chain links TRBV12-3 or TRBV12-4 with TRBJ1-5. This CDR3 is built from 14 residues. CDR3 protein: CASSTAGFDQPQHF.

The V gene is TRBV29-1, the J gene TRBJ2-3; TCRdb's assignment of TRBD2 cannot be checked, as there is no DNA. The CDR3 has 14 residues. Germline V gene data show CDR1 as SQVTM and CDR2 as ANQGSEA. The CDR3 spells CSLRQAGGTDTQYF.

This rearrangement joins TRBV30 to TRBJ2-7; TCRdb gives TRBD2 as the D gene, but with no DNA this cannot be confirmed. The CDR3 loop spans 15 amino acids. From germline, CDR1 is GTSNPN and CDR2 SVGIG (reference sequence). The CDR3 reads CAWSTHRECTYEQYF. The full variable domain, in which reference TRBV30 and TRBJ2-7 provide the parts outside the CDR3, is SQTIHQWPATLVQPVGSPLSLECTVEGTSNPNLYWYRQAAGRGLQLLFYSVGIGQISSEVPQNLSASRPQDRQFILSSKKLLLSDSGFYLCAWSTHRECTYEQYFGPGTRLTVT.

The J gene is TRBJ1-2, the V gene TRBV20-1. CDR3 length equals 13 residues. Germline V gene sequence: CDR1 DFQATT, CDR2 SNEGSKA (reference sequence). The CDR3 region is CSARAMDNYGYTF.

The J gene is TRBJ1-2, the V gene TRBV5-1. The CDR3 is 15 amino acids. The germline V gene encodes CDR1 SGHRS and CDR2 YFSETQ. CDR3 in amino acids: CASSLEGGGEYGYTF.

CDR3 loop: CATSDFRGGTDYGYTF. This sequence joins TRBV24-1 and TRBJ1-2. The length of the CDR3 is 16 residues. Looked up from germline, CDR1 is KGHDR and CDR2 is SFDVKD.

V is TRBV11-2 and J is TRBJ2-2. CDR1 is SGHAT, CDR2 FQNNGV, per germline. CDR3 length equals 12 residues. The CDR3 spells CASAEYTGELFF.

CDR3 in amino acids: CSATPYGNYTQYF. The V and J genes are TRBV20-1 and TRBJ2-3; with no DNA, the TCRdb D assignment of TRBD2 cannot be verified. This CDR3 is 13 amino acids long. The V gene's germline CDR1 is DFQATT and CDR2 SNEGSKA (reference sequence).

This rearrangement joins TRBV29-1 to TRBJ2-3; TCRdb picks TRBD1, but there is no DNA to check that call. CDR1 is SQVTM, CDR2 ANQGSEA, per germline. The CDR3 is made up of 13 amino acids. CDR3 sequence reads: CSVDRVLTDTQYF.